This T cell receptor beta chain emerged from a study of blood T cell repertoires in COVID-19. Study in general: PBMCs, B-cell-depleted T cells, or T cells were the source of the cDNA or gDNA that made up the material.

Donors in Cohort 3 counted as recovered after two negative PCRs, clearance, or symptom resolution. V lost 5 bases and J 10 bases, leaving 9 bases between the germline ends. This CDR3 spans 11 amino acids. CDR1 SGHTA and CDR2 FQGNSA come from the germline V gene. Per the study methods: Estimation of nucleated cell counts relied on the amplification of reference gene primers. Repertoires were generated with immunoSEQ multiplex PCR, while TCRdb's copy carries only in-frame clones and drops some. The DNA gave D and trimming, while V, J and clone size come from that table. This table has a few hundred thousand clones, around 85% appearing once.

This TCR derives from a middle-aged man who had recovered from COVID-19. Sequencing was carried out using PBMCs or T cells enriched from blood (not recorded which). The chain joins TRBV7-2 to TRBJ2-1, with D maybe TRBD1 (6 bases). The CDR3 nucleotides are TGTGCCAGCAGCCAAACAGGGGAGCAGTTCTTC. This translates into CASSQTGEQFF. Combining the CDR3 with reference TRBV7-2 and TRBJ2-1 gives the whole variable domain GAGVSQSPSNKVTEKGKDVELRCDPISGHTALYWYRQSLGQGLEFLIYFQGNSAPDKSGLPSDRFSAERTGGSVSTLTIQRTQQEDSAVYLCASSQTGEQFFGPGTRLTVL.